This T cell receptor (beta chain) was identified in a study of blood T cell repertoires in COVID-19. Study-wide background: From the United States, Italy and Spain came samples of acute and convalescent COVID-19. T cells, B-cell-depleted T cells, or PBMCs provided the cDNA or gDNA that served as material.

Source study methods: For nucleated cells, counts were estimated from reference gene primer amplification. Sequencing was performed with immunoSEQ multiplex PCR; in TCRdb, only in-frame clones are kept and a portion is missing. The V and J calls and clone size were taken over from that table, and D and trimming were inferred from the DNA. The repertoire consists of around 65,000 clones, with roughly 88% occurring once and the leading ten covering 1.6%. This CDR3 has 14 residues. J was trimmed by 8 bases and V by 3 bases; bases with no gene match: 4. Germline values: CDR1 SGHDN, CDR2 FVKESK. The TCR originated in a human donor in a cohort sampled during active COVID-19. The material sequenced was peripheral blood. This chain joins TRBV14 and TRBJ2-4, with 10 positions matching TRBD2. The chain's CDR3 is CASSHLAGGDIQYF. The CDR3, as DNA: TGTGCCAGCAGCCATTTAGCGGGAGGAGACATTCAGTACTTC.